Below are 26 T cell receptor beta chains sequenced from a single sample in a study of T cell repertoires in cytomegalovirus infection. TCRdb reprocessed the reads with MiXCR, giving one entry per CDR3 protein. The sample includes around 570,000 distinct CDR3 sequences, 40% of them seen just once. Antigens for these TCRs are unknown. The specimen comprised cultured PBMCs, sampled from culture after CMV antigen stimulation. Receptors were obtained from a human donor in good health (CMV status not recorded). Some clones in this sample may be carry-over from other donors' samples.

CDR3 nucleotides: TGTGCCAGCAGCCAAGAGGTGGGCGGAGAAAAACTGTTTTTT. Amino acid sequence: CASSQEVGGEKLFF. The chain joins TRBV4-2 to TRBJ1-4; D unclear. In germline, CDR1 is LGHNA, CDR2 YNFKEQ. This CDR3 is 14 amino acids long. V lost 0 bases, J lost 8 bases, and 10 bases lay in between.

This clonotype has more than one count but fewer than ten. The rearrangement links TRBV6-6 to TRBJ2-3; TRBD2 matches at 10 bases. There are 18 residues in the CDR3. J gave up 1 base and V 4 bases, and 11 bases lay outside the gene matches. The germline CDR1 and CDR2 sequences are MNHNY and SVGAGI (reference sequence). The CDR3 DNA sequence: TGTGCCAGCAGTTCTCGACTACTAGCGGGGTGGGGCACAGATACGCAGTATTTT. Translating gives CASSSRLLAGWGTDTQYF.

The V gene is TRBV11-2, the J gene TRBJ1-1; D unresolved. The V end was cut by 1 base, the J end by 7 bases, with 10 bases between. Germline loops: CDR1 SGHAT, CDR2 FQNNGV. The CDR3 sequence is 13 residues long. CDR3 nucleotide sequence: TGTGCCAGCAGCTTAGCCCTTTCTAGTGAAGCTTTCTTT. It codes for CASSLALSSEAFF.

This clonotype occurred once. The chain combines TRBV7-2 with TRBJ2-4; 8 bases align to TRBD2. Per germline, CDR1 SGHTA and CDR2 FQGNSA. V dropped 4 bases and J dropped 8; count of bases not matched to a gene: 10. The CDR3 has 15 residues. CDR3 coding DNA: TGTGCCAGCAGCTGGGTCGGGACTAGTGGAGACATTCAGTACTTC. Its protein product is CASSWVGTSGDIQYF.

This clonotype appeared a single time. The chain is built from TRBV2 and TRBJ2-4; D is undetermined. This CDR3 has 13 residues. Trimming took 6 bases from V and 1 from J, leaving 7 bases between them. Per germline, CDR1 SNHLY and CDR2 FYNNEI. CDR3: CASRHNAKNIQYF. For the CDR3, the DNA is TGTGCCAGCAGGCATAACGCCAAAAACATTCAGTACTTC.

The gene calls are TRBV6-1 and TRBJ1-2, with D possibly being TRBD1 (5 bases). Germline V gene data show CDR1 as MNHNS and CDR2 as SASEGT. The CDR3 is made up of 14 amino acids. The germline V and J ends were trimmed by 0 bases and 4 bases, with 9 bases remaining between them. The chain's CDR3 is CASSEAQGAYGYTF. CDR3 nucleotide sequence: TGTGCCAGCAGTGAAGCGCAAGGGGCCTATGGCTACACCTTC.

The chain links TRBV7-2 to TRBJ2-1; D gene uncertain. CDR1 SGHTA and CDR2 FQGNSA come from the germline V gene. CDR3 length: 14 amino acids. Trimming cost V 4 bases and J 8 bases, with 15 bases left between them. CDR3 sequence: CASSSLLYHDEQFF. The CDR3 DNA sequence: TGTGCCAGCAGCTCCCTCTTATACCATGATGAGCAGTTCTTC.

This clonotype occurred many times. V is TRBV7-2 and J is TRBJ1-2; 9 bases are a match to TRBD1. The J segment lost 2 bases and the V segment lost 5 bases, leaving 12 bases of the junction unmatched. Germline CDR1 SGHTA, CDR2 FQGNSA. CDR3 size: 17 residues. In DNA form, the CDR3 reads TGTGCCAGCAGCGCCAGACGTCCGGGACAGGGAAACTATGGCTACACCTTC. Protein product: CASSARRPGQGNYGYTF.

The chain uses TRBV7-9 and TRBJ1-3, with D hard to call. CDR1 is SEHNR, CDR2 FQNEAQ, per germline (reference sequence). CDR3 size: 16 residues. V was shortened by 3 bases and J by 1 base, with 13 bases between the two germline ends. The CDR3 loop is CASSFLEGQSGNTIYF. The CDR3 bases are TGTGCCAGCAGCTTCTTAGAAGGGCAGTCTGGAAACACCATATATTTT.

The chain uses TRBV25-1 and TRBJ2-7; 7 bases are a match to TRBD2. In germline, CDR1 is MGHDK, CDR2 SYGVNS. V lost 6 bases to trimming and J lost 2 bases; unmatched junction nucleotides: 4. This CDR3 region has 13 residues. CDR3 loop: CASRGTNPYEQYF. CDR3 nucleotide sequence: TGTGCCAGCAGGGGGACTAACCCCTACGAGCAGTACTTC.

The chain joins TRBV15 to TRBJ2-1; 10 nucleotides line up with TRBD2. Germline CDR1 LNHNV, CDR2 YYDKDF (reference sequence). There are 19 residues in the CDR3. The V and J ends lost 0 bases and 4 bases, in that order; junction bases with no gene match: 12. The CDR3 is CATSRDPPTSGATYNEQFF. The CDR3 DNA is TGTGCCACCAGCAGAGATCCACCAACTAGCGGGGCTACTTACAATGAGCAGTTCTTC.

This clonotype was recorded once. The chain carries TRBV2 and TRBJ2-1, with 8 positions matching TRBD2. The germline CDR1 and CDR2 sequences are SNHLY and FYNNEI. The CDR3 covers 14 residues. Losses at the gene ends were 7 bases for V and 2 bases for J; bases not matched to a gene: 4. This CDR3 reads CASNTGLAYNEQFF. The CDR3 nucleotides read TGTGCCAGCAATACGGGACTAGCCTACAATGAGCAGTTCTTC.

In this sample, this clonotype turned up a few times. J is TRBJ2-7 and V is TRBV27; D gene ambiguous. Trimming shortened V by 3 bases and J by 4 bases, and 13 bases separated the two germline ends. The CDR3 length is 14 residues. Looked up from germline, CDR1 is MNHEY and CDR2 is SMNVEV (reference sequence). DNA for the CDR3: TGTGCCAGCAGTTTCCCACCCGGCCGTTACGAGCAGTACTTC. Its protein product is CASSFPPGRYEQYF.

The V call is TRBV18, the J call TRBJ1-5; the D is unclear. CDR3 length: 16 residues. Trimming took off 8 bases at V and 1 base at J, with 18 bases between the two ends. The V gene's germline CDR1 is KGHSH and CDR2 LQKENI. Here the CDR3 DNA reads TGTGCCAGCCGACACGGCGACGGGAGAAGCAATCAGCCCCAGCATTTT. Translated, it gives CASRHGDGRSNQPQHF. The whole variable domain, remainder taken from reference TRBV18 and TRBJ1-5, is NAGVMQNPRHLVRRRGQEARLRCSPMKGHSHVYWYRQLPEEGLKFMVYLQKENIIDESGMPKERFSAEFPKEGPSILRIQQVVRGDSAAYFCASRHGDGRSNQPQHFGDGTRLSIL.

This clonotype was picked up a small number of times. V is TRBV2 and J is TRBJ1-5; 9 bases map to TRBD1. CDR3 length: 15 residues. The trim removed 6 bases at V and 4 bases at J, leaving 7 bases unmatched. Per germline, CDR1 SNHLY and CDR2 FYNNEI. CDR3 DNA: TGTGCCAGCAGCGTACAGACAGGGGGGAATCAGCCCCAGCATTTT. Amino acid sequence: CASSVQTGGNQPQHF.

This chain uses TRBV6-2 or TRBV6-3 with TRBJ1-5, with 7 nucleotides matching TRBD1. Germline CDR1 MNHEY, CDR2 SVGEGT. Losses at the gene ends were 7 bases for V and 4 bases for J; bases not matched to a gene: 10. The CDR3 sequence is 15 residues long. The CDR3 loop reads CASIPSTGSNQPQHF. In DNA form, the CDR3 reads TGTGCCAGCATTCCCTCGACAGGGAGTAATCAGCCCCAGCATTTT.

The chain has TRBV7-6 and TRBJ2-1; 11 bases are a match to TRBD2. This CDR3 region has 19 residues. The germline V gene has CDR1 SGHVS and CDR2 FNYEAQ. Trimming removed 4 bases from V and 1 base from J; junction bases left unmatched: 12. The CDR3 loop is CASSSPPGTSGDSYNEQFF. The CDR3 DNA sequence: TGTGCCAGCAGCTCCCCCCCCGGGACTAGCGGAGATTCCTACAATGAGCAGTTCTTC.

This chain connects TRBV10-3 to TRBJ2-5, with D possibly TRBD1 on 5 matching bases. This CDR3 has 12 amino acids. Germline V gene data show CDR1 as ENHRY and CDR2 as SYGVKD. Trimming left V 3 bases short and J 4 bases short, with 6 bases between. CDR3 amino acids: CAISDRGETQYF. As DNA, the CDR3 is TGTGCCATCAGTGATAGGGGAGAGACCCAGTACTTC.

This chain's CDR3 is CASSDKAPGAGNTIYF. CDR3 nucleotide sequence: TGTGCCAGCAGTGACAAGGCCCCGGGGGCTGGAAACACCATATATTTT. The chain uses TRBV6-1 and TRBJ1-3, with D perhaps matching TRBD1 (5 bases). The CDR3 has 16 amino acids. Germline loops: CDR1 MNHNS, CDR2 SASEGT. V was clipped by 3 bases and J by 2 bases, with 14 bases between them.

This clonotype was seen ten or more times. CDR3: CAISDSGPGLADTGELFF. The DNA for the CDR3 is TGTGCCATCAGTGACTCTGGACCGGGACTAGCGGACACCGGGGAGCTGTTTTTT. The V and J genes are TRBV10-3 and TRBJ2-2; TRBD2 aligns across 11 bases. This CDR3 spans 18 amino acids. CDR1 and CDR2 from the germline V gene are ENHRY and SYGVKD. The junction had 9 bases not matched to a gene; V was cut back by 3 bases and J by 3 bases.

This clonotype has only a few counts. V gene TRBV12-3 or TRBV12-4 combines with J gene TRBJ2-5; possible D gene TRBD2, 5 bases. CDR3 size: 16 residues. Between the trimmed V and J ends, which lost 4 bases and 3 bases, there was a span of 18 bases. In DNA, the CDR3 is TGTGCCAGCAGTTACCCGCCCCGGGGTACGGAAGAGACCCAGTACTTC. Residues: CASSYPPRGTEETQYF.

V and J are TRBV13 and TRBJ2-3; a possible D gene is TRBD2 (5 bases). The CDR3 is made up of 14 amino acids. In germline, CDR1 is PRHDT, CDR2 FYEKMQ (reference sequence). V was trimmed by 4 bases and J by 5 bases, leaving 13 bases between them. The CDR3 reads CASSSLASLDTQYF. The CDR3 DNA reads TGTGCCAGCAGCTCATTAGCGTCCCTAGATACGCAGTATTTT.

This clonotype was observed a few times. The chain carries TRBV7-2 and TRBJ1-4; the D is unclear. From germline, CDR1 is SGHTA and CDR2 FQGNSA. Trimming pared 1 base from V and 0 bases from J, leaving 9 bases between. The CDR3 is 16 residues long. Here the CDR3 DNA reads TGTGCCAGCAGCTTAGGGCCGTATGCAACTAATGAAAAACTGTTTTTT. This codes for CASSLGPYATNEKLFF.

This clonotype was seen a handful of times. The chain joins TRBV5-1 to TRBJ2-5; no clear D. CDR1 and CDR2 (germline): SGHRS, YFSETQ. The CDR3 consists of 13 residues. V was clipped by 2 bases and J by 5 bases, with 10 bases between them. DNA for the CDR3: TGCGCCAGCAGCTTCGAATCCGGGGAGACCCAGTACTTC. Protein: CASSFESGETQYF.

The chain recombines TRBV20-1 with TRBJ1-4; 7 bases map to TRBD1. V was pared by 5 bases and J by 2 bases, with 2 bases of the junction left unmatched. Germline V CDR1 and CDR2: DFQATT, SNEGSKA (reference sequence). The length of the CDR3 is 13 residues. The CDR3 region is CSAPGQTNEKLFF. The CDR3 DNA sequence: TGCAGTGCTCCGGGACAGACTAATGAAAAACTGTTTTTT.

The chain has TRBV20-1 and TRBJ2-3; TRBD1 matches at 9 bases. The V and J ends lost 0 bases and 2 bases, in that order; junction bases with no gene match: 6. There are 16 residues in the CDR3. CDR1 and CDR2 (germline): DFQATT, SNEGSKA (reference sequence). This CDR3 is CSARDLRDRVTDTQYF. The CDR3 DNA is TGCAGTGCTAGAGATCTCCGGGACAGGGTCACAGATACGCAGTATTTT.